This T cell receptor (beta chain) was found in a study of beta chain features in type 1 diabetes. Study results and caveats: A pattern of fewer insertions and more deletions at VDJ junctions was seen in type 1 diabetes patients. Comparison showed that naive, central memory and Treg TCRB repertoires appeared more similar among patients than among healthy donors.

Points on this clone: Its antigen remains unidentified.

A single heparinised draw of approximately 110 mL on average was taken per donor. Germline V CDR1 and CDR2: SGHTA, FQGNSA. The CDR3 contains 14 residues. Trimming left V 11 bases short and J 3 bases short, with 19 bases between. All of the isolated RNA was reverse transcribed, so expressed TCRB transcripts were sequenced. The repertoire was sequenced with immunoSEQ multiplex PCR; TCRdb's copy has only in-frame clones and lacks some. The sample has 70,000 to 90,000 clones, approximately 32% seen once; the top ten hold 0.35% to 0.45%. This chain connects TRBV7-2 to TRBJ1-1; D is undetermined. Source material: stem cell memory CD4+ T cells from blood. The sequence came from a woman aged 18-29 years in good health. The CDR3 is CAGVPSPSYTEAFF. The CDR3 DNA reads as TGTGCCGGCGTACCTTCGCCTAGCTACACTGAAGCTTTCTTT.